Below are 13 T cell receptor beta chains sequenced from a single sample in a study of technical replicates of blood from several donors. The repertoire was sequenced with immunoSEQ multiplex PCR; TCRdb's copy has only in-frame clones and lacks some. The sample yields 75,000 to 95,000 clones, approximately 95% seen once. The sample was T cells isolated from PBMCs. Every receptor here comes from a human donor in good health.

The chain is built from TRBV6-6 and TRBJ1-5; D is unresolved. V lost 7 bases and J lost 5, with 18 bases in between. The CDR3 has 15 amino acids. CDR1 MNHNY and CDR2 SVGAGI come from the germline V gene (reference sequence). The DNA for the CDR3 is TGTGCCAGCACCTCAAACACCCTGGCGGATCAGCCCCAGCATTTT. Amino acids: CASTSNTLADQPQHF.

The genes are TRBV18 and TRBJ1-5, with TRBD1 identical over 9 bases. The CDR3 is made up of 14 amino acids. In germline, CDR1 is KGHSH, CDR2 LQKENI. J lost 7 bases, V lost 3 bases, and 4 bases had no gene match. CDR3 residues: CASSPRTGVQPQHF. In DNA form, the CDR3 reads TGTGCCAGCTCACCCCGGACAGGGGTCCAGCCCCAGCATTTT.

The chain has TRBV7-3 and TRBJ1-1; D remains ambiguous. CDR1 is SGHTA and CDR2 is FQGTGA in the germline V gene. V gave up 5 bases and J gave up 4 bases, with 14 bases separating them. The length of the CDR3 is 14 residues. CDR3 bases: TGTGCCAGCAGCCCCACCGGGTCTTTCACTGAAGCTTTCTTT. Translation gives CASSPTGSFTEAFF.

The chain joins TRBV7-3 to TRBJ1-1; possibly TRBD1 for D (5 bases). Per germline, CDR1 SGHTA and CDR2 FQGTGA. Trimming shortened V by 2 bases and J by 1 base, and 11 bases separated the two germline ends. The CDR3 sequence is 15 residues long. CDR3 loop: CASSLRWGRNTEAFF. For the CDR3, the DNA is TGTGCCAGCAGCTTACGCTGGGGCAGGAACACTGAAGCTTTCTTT. Combining the CDR3 with reference TRBV7-3 and TRBJ1-1 gives the whole variable domain GAGVSQTPSNKVTEKGKYVELRCDPISGHTALYWYRQSLGQGPEFLIYFQGTGAADDSGLPNDRFFAVRPEGSVSTLKIQRTERGDSAVYLCASSLRWGRNTEAFFGQGTRLTVV.

V gene TRBV6-5 combines with J gene TRBJ2-4; 8 nucleotides align to TRBD2. The CDR3 has 16 amino acids. The germline V gene encodes CDR1 MNHEY and CDR2 SVGAGI. The J segment lost 6 bases and the V segment lost 2 bases, leaving 9 bases of the junction unmatched. The DNA of the CDR3 is TGTGCCAGCAGTTACGTTGGAGCGGGAGAGGGAAACATTCAGTACTTC. This sequence encodes CASSYVGAGEGNIQYF.

This clone appeared a single time. The DNA for the CDR3 is TGTGCCAGTAGTGATAGACAGGGAAGGGCCACTGAAGCTTTCTTT. The encoded protein is CASSDRQGRATEAFF. The gene calls are TRBV19 and TRBJ1-1, with 7 positions matching TRBD1. The junction had 10 bases not matched to a gene; V was cut back by 5 bases and J by 4 bases. The germline CDR1 and CDR2 sequences are LNHDA and SQIVND (reference sequence). The CDR3 loop spans 15 amino acids.

The genes are TRBV7-9 and TRBJ1-1; 9 nucleotides line up with TRBD1. V gave up 4 bases and J gave up 5 bases; unmatched junction bases: 20. The CDR3 loop spans 19 amino acids. Germline CDR1 is SEHNR and CDR2 is FQNEAQ (reference sequence). The CDR3 DNA reads TGTGCCAGCAGCTCAATGTGGGCGCTTTCGGACAGGGGTGTAACTGAAGCTTTCTTT. Translation: CASSSMWALSDRGVTEAFF.

The chain employs TRBV5-1 and TRBJ1-1, with D possibly matching TRBD1 (6 bases). Between the trimmed V and J ends, which lost 0 bases and 0 bases, there was a span of 9 bases. Germline V gene sequence: CDR1 SGHRS, CDR2 YFSETQ. This CDR3 contains 15 residues. In nucleotides, the CDR3 is TGCGCCAGCAGCTTGGAGGGGGGGGTGAACACTGAAGCTTTCTTT. Translated: CASSLEGGVNTEAFF.

The rearrangement links TRBV2 to TRBJ2-7; 7 nucleotides match TRBD2. Germline V CDR1 and CDR2: SNHLY, FYNNEI. J was trimmed by 3 bases and V by 4 bases; bases with no gene match: 6. The CDR3 covers 14 residues. The CDR3 spells CASSARESIYEQYF. The CDR3, as DNA: TGTGCCAGCAGTGCGCGGGAGAGCATCTACGAGCAGTACTTC.

This clone was detected once. The chain links TRBV27 to TRBJ2-7, with 10 bases fitting TRBD2. Per the germline V gene, CDR1 is MNHEY and CDR2 is SMNVEV (reference sequence). The CDR3 consists of 16 residues. Unmatched junction bases numbered 5, after V lost 3 bases and J lost 0 bases. CDR3 in amino acids: CASSFHPSGSSYEQYF. CDR3 nucleotides: TGTGCCAGCAGTTTCCACCCTAGCGGGAGCTCCTACGAGCAGTACTTC.

The rearrangement links TRBV5-1 to TRBJ2-7; 9 bases agree with TRBD1. The CDR3 length is 15 residues. Germline CDR1 is SGHRS and CDR2 is YFSETQ. Trimming at V came to 4 bases and at J to 0 bases, leaving 5 bases not matched to a gene. The CDR3 DNA is TGCGCCAGCAGCCGGGACAGGGATAGCTCCTACGAGCAGTACTTC. As protein: CASSRDRDSSYEQYF.

This chain joins TRBV28 and TRBJ2-6, with D possibly TRBD1 on 6 matching bases. Trimming took off 6 bases at V and 0 bases at J, with 18 bases between the two ends. The CDR3 totals 18 residues. From germline, CDR1 is MDHEN and CDR2 SYDVKM. The CDR3, as DNA: TGTGCCAGCAGCTATGGACAGCCTATCCTCTCTGGGGCCAACGTCCTGACTTTC. Its translation: CASSYGQPILSGANVLTF.

This clone occurred once. V is TRBV11-3 and J is TRBJ1-1, with unresolved D. V was pared by 1 base and J by 5 bases, with 8 bases between. The CDR3 loop spans 13 amino acids. CDR1 and CDR2 from the germline V gene are SGHNT and YENEEA. This chain's CDR3 is CASSLVWETEAFF. CDR3 nucleotides: TGTGCCAGCAGCTTAGTTTGGGAGACTGAAGCTTTCTTT.